The clone carrying this T cell receptor (beta chain) showed up many times. This sample is drawn from a study of low-dose radiotherapy and immunotherapy resistance in tumors. About the study: Cohort 1 patients were irradiated with 0.5 Gy fractions every 2 weeks to 6.5 Gy total.

Over roughly 20 PCR cycles, TCRs were amplified from a constant-region primer and V-primer adapter. TCRdb reanalysed the reads using MiXCR and keeps one entry per CDR3 protein. The sample contains tens of thousands of distinct CDR3 sequences, 12% of which appear only once. Noted time point: before trial treatment. The ends were cut back, 5 bases at V and 4 bases at J, with 20 bases in the middle. CDR3 length: 16 amino acids. Per germline, CDR1 LNHDA and CDR2 SQIVND (reference sequence). This TCR was recovered from a female donor with ovarian cancer. The sample consisted of PBMCs, taken before treatment. The J gene is TRBJ1-1, the V gene TRBV19, with a weak D call TRBD1 (5 bases). This CDR3 is CASSQGRTVQATEAFF. As DNA, the CDR3 is TGTGCCAGTAGTCAGGGCCGGACGGTCCAGGCCACTGAAGCTTTCTTT.